The rows below give T cell receptor beta chains drawn from one sample of a study of shared T cell receptors in the human thymus. Sequencing used immunoSEQ multiplex PCR; TCRdb keeps in-frame clones, though not all of them. The sample includes roughly 660,000 clones, roughly 90% of them seen just once. This same sample was also part of a study on human thymus T cells.

The specimen was thymocytes. These receptors came from a boy younger than two with a congenital heart defect. Each CDR3 is given with its conserved first and last residue. The D gene is left open where the match is weak. Part of the rows lack a size; the others show once, few, many or a class for expanded clones.

DNA	CDR3	size	V	J	D
TGTGCCAGCAGCTCCCCGAAGGGGCAGGAAAACACCATATATTTT	CASSSPKGQENTIYF	NA	TRBV7-2	TRBJ1-3	NA
TGTGCCAGCAGCCAAGAAGGGACAGGGAGATCAGATACGCAGTATTTT	CASSQEGTGRSDTQYF	once	TRBV4-2	TRBJ2-3	TRBD1
TGCGCCAGCAGCCAAGTCATTCGGACAGCCCTCTCTGGGGCCAACGTCCTGACTTTC	CASSQVIRTALSGANVLTF	NA	TRBV4-1	TRBJ2-6	NA
TGCGCCAGCAGCCAGAAACCCGGGACAGACAACTATGGCTACACCTTC	CASSQKPGTDNYGYTF	NA	TRBV4-3	TRBJ1-2	TRBD1
TGTGCCAGCACCGGGAGGGCGGGCCGATGGACCTACAATGAGCAGTTCTTC	CASTGRAGRWTYNEQFF	NA	TRBV28	TRBJ2-1	TRBD2
TGCGCCAGCAGCCAGGCAGGACTAGCGGGAGTTAACTCCTACGAGCAGTACTTC	CASSQAGLAGVNSYEQYF	few	TRBV4-1	TRBJ2-7	TRBD2
TGTGCCAGCAGCCCGACAGGGGCTGAGGAGACCCAGTACTTC	CASSPTGAEETQYF	NA	TRBV6-6	TRBJ2-5	TRBD1
TGTGCCAGCAGTGCATCAGGACTAGCGGGAGTATCATACAATGAGCAGTTCTTC	CASSASGLAGVSYNEQFF	NA	TRBV6-4	TRBJ2-1	TRBD2
TGTGCCAGCACCCGCGGGGGTAGCAATCAGCCCCAGCATTTT	CASTRGGSNQPQHF	NA	TRBV28	TRBJ1-5	NA
TGCGCCAGCAGCTTGGCCGGAGGACCCCCCTACGAGCAGTACTTC	CASSLAGGPPYEQYF	once	TRBV5-1	TRBJ2-7	NA